This T cell receptor (beta chain) was profiled in a study of T-cell reconstitution after alpha-beta-depleted transplantation in children. During its preparation, the TCRbeta library received unique molecular identifiers. In TCRdb, the PCR reads were re-called with MiXCR into one record per CDR3 protein. Of 65,000 to 70,000 distinct CDR3 sequences listed, around 4.7% are singletons. The ends lost 10 bases at V and 4 bases at J; junction bases unmatched: 14. This CDR3 has 15 residues. In germline, CDR1 is LNHDA, CDR2 SQIVND (reference sequence). This clonotype was seen ten or more times. The chain joins TRBV19 to TRBJ2-5, with 8 nucleotides matching TRBD1. The receptor was isolated from a boy under two years old who had a stem cell transplant for acute myeloid leukemia, so the T cells may come from the graft donor. The material was PBMCs, mostly from graft donor cells, obtained 180 days after TCRalphabeta/CD19-depleted stem cell transplant. CDR3 DNA: TGTGCCACCTCGGACAGGGCCGACTGGGGAGAGACCCAGTACTTC. This codes for CATSDRADWGETQYF.